This entry describes one T cell receptor (beta chain). These data originate in a study of blood T cell repertoires in COVID-19. Only in-frame clones appear in the TCRdb table, and some are missing; sequencing was by immunoSEQ multiplex PCR. The data show 490,000 or so clones, 80% to 90% seen once. Germline-derived CDR1 and CDR2 are LGHDT and YNNKEL (reference sequence). The CDR3 has 15 residues. J gave up 0 bases and V 4 bases, and 3 bases lay outside the gene matches. This TCR derives from an older woman who had recovered from COVID-19. The sample consisted of PBMCs or T cells enriched from blood (not recorded which). The genes are TRBV3-1 (or the pseudogene TRBV3-2) and TRBJ2-4; 7 bases match TRBD1. CDR3 region: CASSPQGLAKNIQYF. The CDR3, as DNA: TGTGCCAGCAGCCCACAGGGGCTAGCCAAAAACATTCAGTACTTC.